The present TCR beta chain was sequenced within a study of control samples from healthy donors and cancer patients. Sequencing used immunoSEQ multiplex PCR; TCRdb keeps in-frame clones, though not all of them. Of about 110,000 clones in the sample, more than 85% were seen once. The sample consisted of blood. The clonotype comes from a woman aged 45-59 years in good health.

In DNA form, the CDR3 reads TGTGCCAGCAGCGTCCGGGGACAGCCGTCCTCTGAAGCTTTCTTT. Residues: CASSVRGQPSSEAFF. The chain uses TRBV9 and TRBJ1-1, with TRBD1 matching over 7 bases. The trim removed 2 bases at V and 6 bases at J, leaving 10 bases unmatched. The germline gives CDR1 SGDLS, CDR2 YYNGEE. The length of the CDR3 is 15 residues. Full variable domain (outside the CDR3, taken from reference TRBV9 and TRBJ1-1): DSGVTQTPKHLITATGQRVTLRCSPRSGDLSVYWYQQSLDQGLQFLIQYYNGEERAKGNILERFSAQQFPDLHSELNLSSLELGDSALYFCASSVRGQPSSEAFFGQGTRLTVV.